The following is a T cell receptor (beta chain) sequence with its context. What it recognizes is unknown. CDR3 size: 16 residues. Germline V gene lookup returns CDR1 MNHEY and CDR2 SVGAGI. The V gene end was trimmed by 4 bases and the J gene end by 2 bases; junction bases not matched to a gene: 9. This sample stems from a study of T-cell memory formation after mild COVID-19. Whole-study results and caveats: CD4+ bias marked clones expanding day 15 to 37, unlike balanced contracting clones.

Each CDR3 protein is one row after TCRdb ran MiXCR on the 5' RACE reads. This sample has some 49,000 distinct CDR3 sequences, with less than 35% found just once. The sequencing input was PBMCs or a T cell subset sorted from them (not recorded which). The receptor was isolated from a man between 18 and 29 years old who had mild COVID-19 (a few samples of this study predate the infection). Cell type and time point are not known. The chain couples TRBV6-5 to TRBJ2-3, with TRBD1 matching 7 bases. The CDR3 here is CASSSRDSGYTDTQYF. The CDR3 bases are TGTGCCAGCAGTTCACGGGACAGCGGATACACAGATACGCAGTATTTT.